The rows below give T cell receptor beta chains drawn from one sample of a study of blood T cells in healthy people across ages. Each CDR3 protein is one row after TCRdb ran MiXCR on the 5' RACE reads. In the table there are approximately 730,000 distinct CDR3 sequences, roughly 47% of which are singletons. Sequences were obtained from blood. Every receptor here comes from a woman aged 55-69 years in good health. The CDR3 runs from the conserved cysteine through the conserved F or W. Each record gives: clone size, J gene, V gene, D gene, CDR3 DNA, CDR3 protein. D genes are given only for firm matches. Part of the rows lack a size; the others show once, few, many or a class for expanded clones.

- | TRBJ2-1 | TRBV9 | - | TGTGCCAGCAGCGTAGTTAGCGGATACAATGAGCAGTTCTTC | CASSVVSGYNEQFF
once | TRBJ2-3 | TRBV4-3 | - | TGCGCCAGCAGCCCCCAGCGTAGCACAGATACGCAGTATTTT | CASSPQRSTDTQYF
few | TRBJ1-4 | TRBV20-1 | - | TGCAGTGCTAGACCCTTGGACGGTACTGAACAACTGTTTTTT | CSARPLDGTEQLFF
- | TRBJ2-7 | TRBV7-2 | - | TGTGCCAGCAGCTTAGCGCTGCAGGGGATGGTGTACGAGCAGTACTTC | CASSLALQGMVYEQYF
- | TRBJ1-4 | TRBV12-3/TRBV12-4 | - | TGTGCCAGTTCAGGGAAGGAGAACGAAAAACTGTTTTTT | CASSGKENEKLFF
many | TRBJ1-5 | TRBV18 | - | TGTGCCAGCTCACCAGGTCAGGGAATTGTCAGCAATCAGCCCCAGCATTTT | CASSPGQGIVSNQPQHF
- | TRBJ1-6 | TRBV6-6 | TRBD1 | TGTGCCAGCAGTTACTCGACCCCACAGGGGGCTAATTCACCCCTCCACTTT | CASSYSTPQGANSPLHF
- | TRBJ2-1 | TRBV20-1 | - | TGCAGTGCTAGAGTGAGGCTAGCGACGCGAGAGAATGAGCAGTTCTTC | CSARVRLATRENEQFF
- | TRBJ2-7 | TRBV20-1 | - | TGCAGTGCTACCGACGGCCGAGGGGGTTTTGACGAGCAGTACTTC | CSATDGRGGFDEQYF
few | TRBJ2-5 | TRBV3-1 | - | TGTGCCAGCAGCCAATTTGCGGGGGCCGGGGAGACCCAGTACTTC | CASSQFAGAGETQYF
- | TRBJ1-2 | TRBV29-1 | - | TGCAGCGTAGGGTTGGGGCAAGGCTACACCTTC | CSVGLGQGYTF
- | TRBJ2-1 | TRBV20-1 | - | TGCAGTGCTAGCTCCCCCGTAGGCCAGAGCTCCTACAATGAGCAGTTCTTC | CSASSPVGQSSYNEQFF
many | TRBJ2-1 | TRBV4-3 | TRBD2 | TGCGCCAGCAGCCGCTTGAGCGGGGACAATGAGCAGTTCTTC | CASSRLSGDNEQFF
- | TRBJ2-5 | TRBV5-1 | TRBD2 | TGCGCCAGCAGCGATGCTGCTAGCGGTCAAGAGACCCAGTACTTC | CASSDAASGQETQYF
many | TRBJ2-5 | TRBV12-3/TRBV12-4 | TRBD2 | TGTGCCAGCAGTTTATACCCTCCTTGGACTAGCGGGGAGACCCAGTACTTC | CASSLYPPWTSGETQYF
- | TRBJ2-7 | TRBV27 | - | TGTGCCAGCAGTTTAAATTCCCCCCTAGGCGAGCAGTACTTC | CASSLNSPLGEQYF
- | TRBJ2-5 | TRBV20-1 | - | TGCAGTGCTAGCGCGGGTGAGGGGGGAGGGACCCAGTACTTC | CSASAGEGGGTQYF
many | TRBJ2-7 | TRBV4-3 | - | TGCGCCAGCAGCCAAGAATTCGAAGGAAACATCTACGAGCAGTACTTC | CASSQEFEGNIYEQYF
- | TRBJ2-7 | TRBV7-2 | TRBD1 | TGTGCCAGCAGCTTAAGCAGGGGGCCCTTCAATGAGCAGTACTTC | CASSLSRGPFNEQYF